This T cell receptor (beta chain) came from a study of T cell repertoires in cytomegalovirus infection. Study summary: Carrying CMV and the relevant HLA type showed in public TCR beta signatures.

TCRdb ran MiXCR on the reads and lists one entry per CDR3 protein. The sample lists around 210,000 distinct CDR3 sequences; approximately 6.7% were seen once. General study points: Dominating the ex vivo response were TCR beta clonotypes that were CMV-specific and HLA-C-restricted. Identification of carriers of CMV plus the relevant HLA was performed using cumulative public TCR beta family frequency.

This CDR3 has 16 residues. Germline V CDR1 and CDR2: MNHEY, SVGEGT. The V and J ends lost 4 bases and 7 bases, in that order; junction bases with no gene match: 13. This clonotype was seen at least ten times. Its cognate antigen is unknown. The clonotype originates from a human donor in good health (CMV status not recorded). Some clones in this sample may be carry-over from other donors' samples. V and J are TRBV6-2 or TRBV6-3 and TRBJ2-1, with 7 bases fitting TRBD1. What was sequenced was PBMCs. The CDR3 reads CASSFPLRQGNNEQFF. CDR3 nucleotides: TGTGCCAGCAGTTTCCCCCTTCGACAGGGAAATAATGAGCAGTTCTTC.